A selection of T cell receptor beta chains follows, all from one sample in a study of blood T cell repertoires in COVID-19. Only in-frame clones appear in the TCRdb table, and some are missing; sequencing was by immunoSEQ multiplex PCR. This table holds about 220,000 clones, 75% to 90% found once. The material sequenced was peripheral blood. Receptors were obtained from a human donor in a cohort sampled during active COVID-19. The CDR3 runs from the conserved cysteine through the conserved F or W. The D gene is left open where the match is weak.

v_call: TRBV24-1; d_call: TRBD1; j_call: TRBJ2-1; cdr3_aa: CATSDSLQGLSYNEQFF; cdr3_nt: TGTGCCACCAGTGATTCCCTACAGGGGTTATCCTACAATGAGCAGTTCTTC
v_call: TRBV7-2; d_call: TRBD2; j_call: TRBJ2-3; cdr3_aa: CASSIVASGRARDTQYF; cdr3_nt: TGTGCCAGCAGCATAGTGGCTAGCGGGAGGGCGAGAGATACGCAGTATTTT
v_call: TRBV27; d_call: .; j_call: TRBJ1-3; cdr3_aa: CASGNRVGNTIYF; cdr3_nt: TGTGCCAGCGGTAACAGGGTTGGAAACACCATATATTTT
v_call: TRBV11-3; d_call: TRBD2; j_call: TRBJ2-1; cdr3_aa: CASSLGTSGGLEQFF; cdr3_nt: TGTGCCAGCAGCTTAGGGACTAGCGGGGGTTTGGAGCAGTTCTTC
v_call: TRBV21-1; d_call: .; j_call: TRBJ2-4; cdr3_aa: CASSKGAGAKNIQYF; cdr3_nt: TGTGCCAGCAGCAAGGGGGCGGGAGCCAAAAACATTCAGTACTTC
v_call: TRBV6-6; d_call: .; j_call: TRBJ1-5; cdr3_aa: CASSRDTSNQPQHF; cdr3_nt: TGTGCCAGCAGTCGAGACACGAGCAATCAGCCCCAGCATTTT
v_call: TRBV7-6; d_call: .; j_call: TRBJ1-1; cdr3_aa: CASSLAGANTEAFF; cdr3_nt: TGTGCCAGCAGCTTAGCAGGGGCCAACACTGAAGCTTTCTTT
v_call: TRBV13; d_call: TRBD2; j_call: TRBJ2-7; cdr3_aa: CASSWTRTSGRKQYF; cdr3_nt: TGTGCCAGCAGCTGGACCCGGACTAGCGGGAGGAAGCAGTACTTC
v_call: TRBV15; d_call: .; j_call: TRBJ1-6; cdr3_aa: CATSNTGNNSPLHF; cdr3_nt: TGTGCCACCAGCAACACAGGGAATAATTCACCCCTCCACTTT
v_call: TRBV9; d_call: TRBD1; j_call: TRBJ2-7; cdr3_aa: CASSVEGTGGVYEQYF; cdr3_nt: TGTGCCAGCAGCGTAGAAGGCACAGGGGGCGTGTACGAGCAGTACTTC
v_call: TRBV6-2/TRBV6-3; d_call: .; j_call: TRBJ1-4; cdr3_aa: CASSYKGGRLFF; cdr3_nt: TGTGCCAGCAGTTACAAGGGAGGGAGACTGTTTTTT
v_call: TRBV9; d_call: TRBD1; j_call: TRBJ2-7; cdr3_aa: CASSLGTETYEQYF; cdr3_nt: TGTGCCAGCAGCCTCGGGACAGAGACCTACGAGCAGTACTTC
v_call: TRBV18; d_call: TRBD1; j_call: TRBJ2-7; cdr3_aa: CASSRKFRQGEGSYEQYF; cdr3_nt: TGTGCCAGCTCCCGAAAGTTCCGACAGGGTGAGGGCTCCTACGAGCAGTACTTC
v_call: TRBV5-6; d_call: TRBD2; j_call: TRBJ2-1; cdr3_aa: CASSRPGLAYNEQFF; cdr3_nt: TGTGCCAGCAGCCGACCGGGACTAGCTTACAATGAGCAGTTCTTC
v_call: TRBV19; d_call: .; j_call: TRBJ2-4; cdr3_aa: CASSPPRGVKNIQYF; cdr3_nt: TGTGCCAGTAGTCCTCCCCGGGGAGTAAAAAACATTCAGTACTTC
v_call: TRBV28; d_call: TRBD1; j_call: TRBJ1-1; cdr3_aa: CASSLRGQGNTEAFF; cdr3_nt: TGTGCCAGCAGTTTACGGGGACAGGGGAATACTGAAGCTTTCTTT